This TCR beta chain emerged from a study of breast tumors, draining lymph nodes, adjacent tissues. TCRdb processed the multiplex PCR reads anew with MiXCR; each CDR3 protein has one entry. The profile covers about 230,000 distinct CDR3 sequences, with approximately 31% appearing a single time and about 1.4% taken by the ten largest. This clonotype was seen ten or more times. CDR1 is SGHDN and CDR2 is FVKESK in the germline V gene. V gave up 2 bases and J gave up 7 bases; unmatched junction bases: 6. The CDR3 extends over 14 amino acids. Samples came from axillary lymph nodes draining the breast cancer.

This sequence was found in a female donor with breast cancer. Some clones in this sample may be carry-over from other donors' samples. The source material was axillary lymph node tissue. The chain is built from TRBV14 and TRBJ2-5, with 8 bases fitting TRBD1. CDR3 in DNA: TGTGCCAGCAGCCAATACAGGGGGAAAGGGACCCAGTACTTC. Encoded protein: CASSQYRGKGTQYF.